Listed below are T cell receptor beta chains from one sample, sequenced in a study of blood T cell repertoires in COVID-19. Data came from immunoSEQ multiplex PCR; TCRdb stores just in-frame clones and leaves some out. The repertoire holds around 16,000 clones, with around 83% as singletons. The sequenced sample consisted of peripheral blood. The receptor set was obtained from a man aged 60-69 years with acute or convalescent COVID-19. Each CDR3 is given without its conserved first and last residue.

CDR3 length: 13; J gene: TRBJ1-3; V gene: TRBV9; CDR3 protein: ASSATFGSGNTIY
CDR3 length: 12; J gene: TRBJ2-1; V gene: TRBV7-2; CDR3 protein: ASSLARRSYEQF
CDR3 length: 13; J gene: TRBJ2-2; V gene: TRBV19; CDR3 protein: ASSTLSPNTGELF
CDR3 length: 13; J gene: TRBJ2-5; V gene: TRBV9; CDR3 protein: ASSVNTGIQETQY
CDR3 length: 11; J gene: TRBJ2-5; V gene: TRBV30; CDR3 protein: ACPRGDQETQY
CDR3 length: 11; J gene: TRBJ2-3; V gene: TRBV24-1; CDR3 protein: ATSPGDADTQY
CDR3 length: 12; J gene: TRBJ1-6; V gene: TRBV20-1; CDR3 protein: SASRRIGNSPLH
CDR3 length: 11; J gene: TRBJ1-6; V gene: TRBV3-1/TRBV3-2; CDR3 protein: ASSQDPDSPLH
CDR3 length: 14; J gene: TRBJ1-4; V gene: TRBV4-3; CDR3 protein: ASSQDGEGANEKLF
CDR3 length: 13; J gene: TRBJ1-1; V gene: TRBV6-5; CDR3 protein: ASSPSPGSRTEAF
CDR3 length: 12; J gene: TRBJ2-1; V gene: TRBV24-1; CDR3 protein: ATSDATSGPEQF
CDR3 length: 13; J gene: TRBJ1-1; V gene: TRBV5-5; CDR3 protein: ASSLTYAGAGMAF
CDR3 length: 11; J gene: TRBJ1-1; V gene: TRBV30; CDR3 protein: AWIREMNTEAF
CDR3 length: 11; J gene: TRBJ2-7; V gene: TRBV2; CDR3 protein: ASSPRQDLEQY
CDR3 length: 15; J gene: TRBJ2-5; V gene: TRBV28; CDR3 protein: ASSLGTSGSWGETQY
CDR3 length: 14; J gene: TRBJ1-1; V gene: TRBV18; CDR3 protein: ASSPQLAARNTEAF
CDR3 length: 15; J gene: TRBJ2-2; V gene: TRBV5-4; CDR3 protein: ASSSTTSGEVSGELF
CDR3 length: 14; J gene: TRBJ2-5; V gene: TRBV7-3; CDR3 protein: ASSRSGTSGQETQY
CDR3 length: 14; J gene: TRBJ2-1; V gene: TRBV28; CDR3 protein: ASYLAGRYSYNEQF
CDR3 length: 12; J gene: TRBJ1-6; V gene: TRBV28; CDR3 protein: ASSSPDRGAPLH
CDR3 length: 12; J gene: TRBJ1-4; V gene: TRBV11-2; CDR3 protein: ASSLGQGSEKLF
CDR3 length: 13; J gene: TRBJ2-7; V gene: TRBV7-2; CDR3 protein: ASRRTSGRLYEQY
CDR3 length: 13; J gene: TRBJ2-1; V gene: TRBV7-3; CDR3 protein: ASSSGTSGNPQQF
CDR3 length: 12; J gene: TRBJ2-4; V gene: TRBV9; CDR3 protein: ASSGLGAGGIQY
CDR3 length: 12; J gene: TRBJ2-7; V gene: TRBV30; CDR3 protein: AWTTSYGFYEQY
CDR3 length: 12; J gene: TRBJ2-1; V gene: TRBV5-4; CDR3 protein: ASSRGLAGGRQF
CDR3 length: 11; J gene: TRBJ1-2; V gene: TRBV11-3; CDR3 protein: ASSDGDRGRRT
CDR3 length: 19; J gene: TRBJ2-4; V gene: TRBV3-1/TRBV3-2; CDR3 protein: ASSLRTSGGRNPIAKNIQY
CDR3 length: 13; J gene: TRBJ2-1; V gene: TRBV6-6; CDR3 protein: ASSSPGGAVNEQF
CDR3 length: 14; J gene: TRBJ1-4; V gene: TRBV30; CDR3 protein: AWSGGTDSPREKLF
CDR3 length: 13; J gene: TRBJ2-2; V gene: TRBV5-6; CDR3 protein: ASSLIGVNTGELF
CDR3 length: 14; J gene: TRBJ2-6; V gene: TRBV24-1; CDR3 protein: ATSEGQAAGANVLT
CDR3 length: 11; J gene: TRBJ2-5; V gene: TRBV5-6; CDR3 protein: ASSFDRRETQY
CDR3 length: 13; J gene: TRBJ1-3; V gene: TRBV7-2; CDR3 protein: ASSSDTGSGNTIY
CDR3 length: 12; J gene: TRBJ1-1; V gene: TRBV19; CDR3 protein: ASSTQGFRTEAF
CDR3 length: 12; J gene: TRBJ1-1; V gene: TRBV10-3; CDR3 protein: AISGRGTNTEAF
CDR3 length: 12; J gene: TRBJ1-5; V gene: TRBV6-2/TRBV6-3; CDR3 protein: ASSWVWTSQPQH
CDR3 length: 13; J gene: TRBJ2-1; V gene: TRBV3-1/TRBV3-2; CDR3 protein: ASSQGRGGANEQF
CDR3 length: 13; J gene: TRBJ2-7; V gene: TRBV25-1; CDR3 protein: ASSEFEGGGYEQY
CDR3 length: 13; J gene: TRBJ2-5; V gene: TRBV5-6; CDR3 protein: ASSPPGQSLETQY
CDR3 length: 12; J gene: TRBJ2-7; V gene: TRBV7-9; CDR3 protein: ASSPRTGDYEQY
CDR3 length: 15; J gene: TRBJ2-7; V gene: TRBV7-2; CDR3 protein: ASSLGPVAGGTYEQY